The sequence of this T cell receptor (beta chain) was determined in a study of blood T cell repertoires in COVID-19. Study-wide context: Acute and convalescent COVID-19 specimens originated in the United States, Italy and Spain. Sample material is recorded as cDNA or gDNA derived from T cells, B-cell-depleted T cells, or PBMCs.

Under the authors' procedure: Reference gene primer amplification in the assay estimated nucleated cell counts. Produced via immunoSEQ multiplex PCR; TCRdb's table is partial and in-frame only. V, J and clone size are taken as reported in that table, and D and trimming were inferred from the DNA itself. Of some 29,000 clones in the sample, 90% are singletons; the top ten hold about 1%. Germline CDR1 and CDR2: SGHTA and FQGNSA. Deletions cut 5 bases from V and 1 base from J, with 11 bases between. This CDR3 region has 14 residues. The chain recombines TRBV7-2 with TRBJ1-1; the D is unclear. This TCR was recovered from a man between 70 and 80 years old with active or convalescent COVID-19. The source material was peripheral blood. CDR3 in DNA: TGTGCCAGCAGCCTGGTGAGAGGGAACACTGAAGCTTTCTTT. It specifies CASSLVRGNTEAFF.